This TCR beta chain was captured by sequencing in a study of CD8 T cells in Susac syndrome. When the RNA was reverse transcribed, random hexamers were used with an input of 0.5 to 1 ug. The amplification used immunoSEQ multiplex PCR on TCR beta CDR3; it spanned 54 Vbeta and 13 Jbeta. TCRdb called the immunoSEQ multiplex PCR reads again in MiXCR, with one record for every CDR3 protein. The data contain 300,000 or so distinct CDR3 sequences, around 92% of them seen just once; the ten biggest clones take up about 0.063%. The study sequenced TCR beta in blood CD8+ and CD4+ T cells. TEMRA cells were FACS-enriched, and CD8+ and CD4+ T cells were isolated negatively. CDR3 length: 16 amino acids. V trimming: 5 bases; J trimming: 4 bases; junction bases outside the gene matches: 11. The germline gives CDR1 LGHDT, CDR2 YNNKEL (reference sequence).

The V call is TRBV3-1, the J call TRBJ1-2; TRBD1 agrees at 9 bases. The sample consisted of CD4+ T cells from PBMCs. The receptor's source is a human donor with multiple sclerosis. The CDR3 nucleotides are TGTGCCAGCAGCAAAATTCCGGGACAGGGACTCTATGGCTACACCTTC. As protein: CASSKIPGQGLYGYTF.